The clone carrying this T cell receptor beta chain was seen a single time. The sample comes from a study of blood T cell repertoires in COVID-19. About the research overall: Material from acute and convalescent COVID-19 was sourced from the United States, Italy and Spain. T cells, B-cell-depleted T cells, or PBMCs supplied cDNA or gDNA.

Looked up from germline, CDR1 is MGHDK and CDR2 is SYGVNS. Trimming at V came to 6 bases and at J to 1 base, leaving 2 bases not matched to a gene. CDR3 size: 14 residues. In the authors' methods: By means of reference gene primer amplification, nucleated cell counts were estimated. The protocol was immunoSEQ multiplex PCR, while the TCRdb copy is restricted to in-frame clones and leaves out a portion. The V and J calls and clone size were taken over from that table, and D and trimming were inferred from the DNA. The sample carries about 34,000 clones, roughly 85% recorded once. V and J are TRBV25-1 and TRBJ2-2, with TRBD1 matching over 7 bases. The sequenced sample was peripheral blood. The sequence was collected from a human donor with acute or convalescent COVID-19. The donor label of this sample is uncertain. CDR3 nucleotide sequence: TGTGCCAGCAGAAGGACAGGGAACACCGGGGAGCTGTTTTTT. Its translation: CASRRTGNTGELFF.